Each of the 9 T cell receptor beta chains below was sequenced from the same sample in a study of blood T cell repertoires in COVID-19. Profiled with immunoSEQ multiplex PCR; TCRdb holds only in-frame clones, not every one. This sample has some 110,000 clones, with 80% to 90% found just once. Sequencing was performed on peripheral blood. The receptors derive from a man aged 70 or older who had recovered from COVID-19.

This clone was recorded only once. The chain couples TRBV5-1 to TRBJ1-4; 7 nucleotides line up with TRBD1. V gave up 7 bases and J gave up 8 bases; unmatched junction bases: 11. The CDR3 has 14 residues. Germline CDR1 and CDR2: SGHRS and YFSETQ. Written as DNA, the CDR3 is TGCGCCAGCTCCTCGACAGGGATGGGCGAAAAACTGTTTTTT. This translates into CASSSTGMGEKLFF.

This chain links TRBV5-1 with TRBJ2-2; 9 bases line up with TRBD1. The J segment lost 6 bases and the V segment lost 4 bases, leaving 10 bases of the junction unmatched. The germline CDR1 and CDR2 sequences are SGHRS and YFSETQ. The CDR3 is 16 amino acids. CDR3 region: CASSVGTGFRAGELFF. The CDR3 DNA follows: TGCGCCAGCAGCGTCGGGACAGGGTTTCGGGCCGGGGAGCTGTTTTTT. Looking up the rest from reference TRBV5-1 and TRBJ2-2 gives the full variable domain: KAGVTQTPRYLIKTRGQQVTLSCSPISGHRSVSWYQQTPGQGLQFLFEYFSETQRNKGNFPGRFSGRQFSNSRSEMNVSTLELGDSALYLCASSVGTGFRAGELFFGEGSRLTVL.

V is TRBV7-9 and J is TRBJ2-5; 7 nucleotides agree with TRBD1. V trimming: 5 bases; J trimming: 5 bases; junction bases outside the gene matches: 17. The CDR3 covers 17 residues. Germline assignment: CDR1 SEHNR and CDR2 FQNEAQ (reference sequence). In DNA form, the CDR3 reads TGTGCCAGCAGCCTACGGGCGAGGGGGCGGATTTGGGAGACCCAGTACTTC. Its protein is CASSLRARGRIWETQYF.

This clone was seen more than once but under ten times. The V call is TRBV7-6, the J call TRBJ2-3; possibly TRBD1 for D (5 bases). The CDR3 is 16 residues long. Germline loops: CDR1 SGHVS, CDR2 FNYEAQ. V shed 1 base and J shed 5 bases, with 16 bases lying between them. The CDR3 DNA reads as TGTGCCAGCAGCTTAGAAAGTGGGGCGGCGATAGATACGCAGTATTTT. Its translation is CASSLESGAAIDTQYF.

The chain recombines TRBV29-1 with TRBJ1-3; 10 positions match TRBD1. V shed 4 bases, J shed 6 bases, and the junction held 12 bases outside the gene matches. This CDR3 spans 16 amino acids. The germline CDR1 and CDR2 sequences are SQVTM and ANQGSEA. This CDR3 is CSVAAGQGMSLNTIYF. The CDR3, as DNA: TGCAGCGTTGCCGCGGGACAGGGGATGTCATTAAACACCATATATTTT. Full variable domain (missing parts from reference TRBV29-1 and TRBJ1-3): SAVISQKPSRDICQRGTSLTIQCQVDSQVTMMFWYRQQPGQSLTLIATANQGSEATYESGFVIDKFPISRPNLTFSTLTVSNMSPEDSSIYLCSVAAGQGMSLNTIYFGEGSWLTVV.

This clone showed up just a few times. V and J are TRBV12-2 and TRBJ1-2. TRBV12-2 is a pseudogene. CDR3 size: 15 residues. CDR3 bases: TGTGCAAGTCGCTTAGCGATCCTTCCACTCTATGGCTACACCTTC. As protein: CASRLAILPLYGYTF.

The rearrangement joins TRBV7-2 to TRBJ2-5; 8 bases fit TRBD1. With V trimmed by 4 bases and J by 5 bases, 9 bases remained unmatched. Germline CDR1 and CDR2: SGHTA and FQGNSA. The CDR3 is 15 amino acids. As DNA, the CDR3 is TGTGCCAGCAGCTCACAAGGACAGGGTGGGGAGACCCAGTACTTC. Translating gives CASSSQGQGGETQYF.

The gene calls are TRBV24-1 and TRBJ2-1, with 8 bases fitting TRBD2. The V gene end was trimmed by 4 bases and the J gene end by 5 bases; junction bases not matched to a gene: 6. The CDR3 is made up of 15 amino acids. Germline-derived CDR1 and CDR2 are KGHDR and SFDVKD. CDR3 sequence reads: CATSDPGLGDNEQFF. CDR3 in DNA: TGTGCCACCAGTGACCCGGGACTAGGCGACAATGAGCAGTTCTTC.

This clone showed up just once. The chain joins TRBV4-2 to TRBJ2-5; 8 bases line up with TRBD2. J lost 5 bases, V lost 0 bases, and 5 bases had no gene match. Per the germline V gene, CDR1 is LGHNA and CDR2 is YNFKEQ. This CDR3 spans 15 amino acids. Written as DNA, the CDR3 is TGTGCCAGCAGCCAAGAGTACCTAGCGGGCGAGACCCAGTACTTC. Protein sequence: CASSQEYLAGETQYF.